These 25 T cell receptor beta chains were all obtained from the same sample, sequenced in a study of cytotoxic CD8 clonotypes in ibrutinib-treated CLL. Here immunoSEQ multiplex PCR was the method, and the copy in TCRdb shows in-frame clones only, minus some. The sample has almost 250,000 clones; about three quarters are singletons. The sample here was PBMCs, taken after 24 months of ibrutinib treatment. The source is a human donor with chronic lymphocytic leukemia.

The chain links TRBV2 to TRBJ1-3; 7 positions match TRBD1. The CDR3 is 14 residues long. With 2 bases clipped from V and 4 bases from J, the junction kept 2 bases outside the gene matches. From germline, CDR1 is SNHLY and CDR2 FYNNEI. The CDR3 coding sequence is TGTGCCAGCAGTGAACAGGGGGTCGGAAACACCATATATTTT. This translates into CASSEQGVGNTIYF.

J is TRBJ2-7 and V is TRBV18, with 9 bases fitting TRBD1. Per germline, CDR1 KGHSH and CDR2 LQKENI. The CDR3 is made up of 13 amino acids. V was clipped by 0 bases and J by 6 bases; unmatched bases: 0. Written as DNA, the CDR3 is TGTGCCAGCTCACCACCGACAGGGGGCGAGCAGTACTTC. This encodes CASSPPTGGEQYF. Supplemented by reference TRBV18 and TRBJ2-7, the full variable domain reads NAGVMQNPRHLVRRRGQEARLRCSPMKGHSHVYWYRQLPEEGLKFMVYLQKENIIDESGMPKERFSAEFPKEGPSILRIQQVVRGDSAAYFCASSPPTGGEQYFGPGTRLTVT.

This clone has more than one count but fewer than ten. The chain uses TRBV6-6 and TRBJ2-7; D might be TRBD2 (6 bases). V gave up 5 bases and J gave up 3 bases, with 14 bases separating them. Germline CDR1 reads MNHNY; CDR2 reads SVGAGI (reference sequence). CDR3 size: 14 residues. Written as DNA, the CDR3 is TGTGCCAGCAGTCTACAACCGGAGGGCTACGAGCAGTACTTC. It encodes CASSLQPEGYEQYF.

This clone was seen a handful of times. The chain couples TRBV19 to TRBJ1-2, with a tentative D call TRBD1 (5 bases). Germline loops: CDR1 LNHDA, CDR2 SQIVND (reference sequence). V lost 7 bases and J 4 bases, leaving 19 bases between the germline ends. CDR3 length: 15 amino acids. CDR3 in DNA: TGTGCCAGTACCTCCCAGGGTCTGGGAAGCTATGGCTACACCTTC. This gives the protein CASTSQGLGSYGYTF.

The rearrangement joins TRBV28 to TRBJ1-3; the D is unclear. Germline CDR1 is MDHEN and CDR2 is SYDVKM. This CDR3 is built from 15 residues. With 4 bases removed from V and 7 bases from J, the gap between germline ends came to 17 bases. Written as DNA, the CDR3 is TGTGCCAGCAGTTCGGAAGAAATCGGTAGGAACACCATATATTTT. The encoded protein is CASSSEEIGRNTIYF.

The V call is TRBV6-6, the J call TRBJ1-1; D is undetermined. Germline V CDR1 and CDR2: MNHNY, SVGAGI (reference sequence). The CDR3 consists of 11 residues. Trimming removed 5 bases from V and 9 bases from J, with 10 bases in between. CDR3 in amino acids: CASSPMAQAFF. Here the CDR3 DNA reads TGTGCCAGCAGTCCCATGGCCCAAGCTTTCTTT.

This clone was counted between two and nine times. The chain recombines TRBV27 with TRBJ2-7; D possibly matches TRBD1 or TRBD2 (7 bases each). The CDR3 consists of 14 residues. Germline V gives CDR1 MNHEY, CDR2 SMNVEV (reference sequence). V was clipped by 6 bases and J by 4 bases, with 16 bases between them. The CDR3: CASSPGGAVYEQYF. CDR3 nucleotide sequence: TGTGCCAGCAGCCCAGGGGGGGCGGTGTACGAGCAGTACTTC.

This rearrangement joins TRBV5-1 to TRBJ2-1; TRBD2 might be the D (6 bases). The V and J ends lost 7 bases and 3 bases respectively, with 14 bases between them. Germline lookup yields CDR1 SGHRS and CDR2 YFSETQ. CDR3 size: 14 residues. The CDR3: CASSGEVVYNEQFF. CDR3 bases: TGCGCCAGCTCTGGGGAGGTAGTCTACAATGAGCAGTTCTTC.

The rearrangement joins TRBV4-1 to TRBJ2-7; 15 bases fit TRBD2. J lost 6 bases, V lost 1 base, and 4 bases had no gene match. This CDR3 contains 16 residues. Germline V gives CDR1 MGHRA, CDR2 YSYEKL. CDR3 region: CASSQGGTSGRTEQYF. The CDR3 coding sequence is TGCGCCAGCAGCCAAGGAGGGACTAGCGGGAGGACCGAGCAGTACTTC.

About this clone: The germline gene is not matched at one end of the junction; a read error may be the cause. CDR3 residues: CASRLGGRSYEQYF. DNA for the CDR3: TGTGCCAGCAGATTAGGGGGACGGAGCTACGAGCAGTACTTC. V usage is TRBV7-2 and J usage is TRBJ2-7; possibly TRBD1 for D (6 bases). Germline V lookup: CDR1 SGHTA, CDR2 FQGNSA. The CDR3 runs 14 residues.

The rearrangement links TRBV4-3 to TRBJ1-5; D might be TRBD1 (5 bases). Germline-derived CDR1 and CDR2 are LGHNA and YSLEER. Between the trimmed V and J ends, which lost 0 bases and 6 bases, there was a span of 15 bases. CDR3 length: 16 amino acids. CDR3 loop: CASSQDLQGRGQPQHF. The CDR3 DNA is TGCGCCAGCAGCCAAGATTTGCAGGGACGCGGTCAGCCCCAGCATTTT.

This chain connects TRBV6-7 to TRBJ2-5; 10 bases line up with TRBD1. TRBV6-7 is an open reading frame, and its role is uncertain. This CDR3 has 14 residues. Losses at the gene ends were 8 bases for V and 4 bases for J; bases not matched to a gene: 7. The CDR3: CASPDRGSSETQYF. The DNA for the CDR3 is TGTGCCAGCCCGGACAGGGGGTCCTCAGAGACCCAGTACTTC.

CDR3 region: CSVGRGMNTEAFF. The CDR3 DNA sequence: TGCAGCGTTGGCAGGGGGATGAACACTGAAGCTTTCTTT. J is TRBJ1-1 and V is TRBV29-1, with 7 positions matching TRBD1. The CDR3 consists of 13 residues. Germline CDR1 is SQVTM and CDR2 is ANQGSEA. The V segment lost 4 bases and the J segment 0 bases; nucleotides outside the gene matches: 2.

V usage is TRBV5-1 and J usage is TRBJ2-2; D remains ambiguous. Trimming cost V 2 bases and J 6 bases, with 11 bases left between them. This CDR3 spans 14 amino acids. Germline V lookup: CDR1 SGHRS, CDR2 YFSETQ. CDR3 sequence: CASSLELVSGELFF. The CDR3 nucleotides read TGCGCCAGCAGCTTAGAGCTAGTCTCCGGGGAGCTGTTTTTT. Variable domain in full (rest from reference TRBV5-1 and TRBJ2-2): KAGVTQTPRYLIKTRGQQVTLSCSPISGHRSVSWYQQTPGQGLQFLFEYFSETQRNKGNFPGRFSGRQFSNSRSEMNVSTLELGDSALYLCASSLELVSGELFFGEGSRLTVL.

V is TRBV27 and J is TRBJ2-1; the match to TRBD1 covers 7 bases. CDR1 MNHEY and CDR2 SMNVEV come from the germline V gene (reference sequence). V trimming: 3 bases; J trimming: 2 bases; junction bases outside the gene matches: 4. CDR3 length: 15 residues. The CDR3 DNA follows: TGTGCCAGCAGTTTCGCCGGGACAGCCTACAATGAGCAGTTCTTC. This encodes CASSFAGTAYNEQFF.

The chain combines TRBV6-4 with TRBJ2-1; 7 nucleotides agree with TRBD2. In germline, CDR1 is MRHNA, CDR2 SNTAGT. With V trimmed by 5 bases and J by 5 bases, 9 bases remained unmatched. The CDR3 loop spans 15 amino acids. The CDR3 nucleotides are TGTGCCAGCAGTAAAAGACTAGCCCCTGACAATGAGCAGTTCTTC. This encodes CASSKRLAPDNEQFF.

The genes are TRBV28 and TRBJ1-1, with 8 bases identical to TRBD1. The germline CDR1 and CDR2 sequences are MDHEN and SYDVKM. This CDR3 is 16 amino acids long. The CDR3 reads CAALGDRRDLNTEAFF. The CDR3 coding sequence is TGTGCAGCTCTGGGGGACAGGAGGGACCTGAACACTGAAGCTTTCTTT.

The chain couples TRBV7-9 to TRBJ2-3; tentative D call: TRBD1 (6 bases). The V gene lost 6 bases and the J gene lost 6 bases, with 13 bases spanning the gap. Germline V gene lookup returns CDR1 SEHNR and CDR2 FQNEAQ (reference sequence). CDR3 length: 13 residues. CDR3 in amino acids: CASSSGVSDTQYF. Here the CDR3 DNA reads TGTGCCAGCAGTTCAGGGGTCAGCGATACGCAGTATTTT.

V is TRBV4-2 and J is TRBJ2-7; D may be TRBD2 (5 bases). Trimming removed 0 bases from V and 3 bases from J, with 21 bases in between. The CDR3 is 18 residues long. Germline V gene sequence: CDR1 LGHNA, CDR2 YNFKEQ. CDR3 nucleotides: TGTGCCAGCAGCCAAGATTCCCCCTGGTCCCTCGACTACTACGAGCAGTACTTC. It translates to CASSQDSPWSLDYYEQYF.

The gene calls are TRBV4-3 and TRBJ2-7; 7 bases align to TRBD1. This CDR3 contains 13 residues. Germline CDR1 is LGHNA and CDR2 is YSLEER. Trimming cost V 0 bases and J 5 bases; bases outside gene matches: 1. This chain's CDR3 is CASSQEQGDEQYF. The CDR3 nucleotides are TGCGCCAGCAGCCAAGAGCAGGGGGACGAGCAGTACTTC.

CDR3 amino acids: CSVQGRDEQFF. CDR3 DNA sequence: TGCAGCGTCCAGGGTAGGGATGAGCAGTTCTTC. V gene TRBV29-1 combines with J gene TRBJ2-1; a weak D match, TRBD1 (5 bases). Germline CDR1 is SQVTM and CDR2 is ANQGSEA. This CDR3 has 11 residues. V lost 6 bases and J 8 bases, leaving 11 bases between the germline ends.

The chain uses TRBV19 and TRBJ2-1; D is uncertain. V lost 5 bases and J 0 bases, leaving 8 bases between the germline ends. Germline V gene data show CDR1 as LNHDA and CDR2 as SQIVND (reference sequence). There are 14 residues in the CDR3. In DNA form, the CDR3 reads TGTGCCAGTAGTTCAGAAGCCTCCTACAATGAGCAGTTCTTC. It yields the protein CASSSEASYNEQFF. The whole variable domain, filled in from reference TRBV19 and TRBJ2-1, reads DGGITQSPKYLFRKEGQNVTLSCEQNLNHDAMYWYRQDPGQGLRLIYYSQIVNDFQKGDIAEGYSVSREKKESFPLTVTSAQKNPTAFYLCASSSEASYNEQFFGPGTRLTVL.

This clone qualifies as medium-sized. V gene TRBV7-2 combines with J gene TRBJ2-1; 8 bases line up with TRBD2. Germline V gene lookup returns CDR1 SGHTA and CDR2 FQGNSA. This CDR3 is 15 amino acids long. The trim removed 5 bases at V and 0 bases at J, leaving 3 bases unmatched. This chain's CDR3 is CASSLGTSSYNEQFF. The CDR3 DNA reads TGTGCCAGCAGCCTCGGGACTAGCTCCTACAATGAGCAGTTCTTC.

The V and J genes are TRBV19 and TRBJ1-1; 12 nucleotides line up with TRBD1. The junction had 8 bases not matched to a gene; V was cut back by 5 bases and J by 4 bases. The CDR3 extends over 16 amino acids. Germline V CDR1 and CDR2: LNHDA, SQIVND (reference sequence). The CDR3 is CASSSGTGGASTEAFF. The CDR3, as DNA: TGTGCCAGTAGTTCGGGGACAGGGGGCGCTAGCACTGAAGCTTTCTTT.

The gene calls are TRBV27 and TRBJ1-1, with D possibly matching TRBD1 (6 bases). The CDR3 has 15 amino acids. Looked up from germline, CDR1 is MNHEY and CDR2 is SMNVEV (reference sequence). Trimming took off 5 bases at V and 4 bases at J, with 17 bases between the two ends. CDR3 protein: CASSPFRGASTEAFF. In DNA, the CDR3 is TGTGCCAGCAGTCCATTCCGGGGGGCGAGCACTGAAGCTTTCTTT.